The 27 T cell receptor beta chains below were found in one sample sequenced in a study of blood T cell repertoires in COVID-19. Assay used: immunoSEQ multiplex PCR; TCRdb lists only in-frame clones, some missing. Among about 120,000 clones listed, approximately 90% were seen once. Sequenced: peripheral blood. All receptors come from a woman between 45 and 65 years old with acute or convalescent COVID-19.

This chain links TRBV9 with TRBJ2-2; possibly TRBD1 for D (6 bases). Trimming cost V 4 bases and J 4 bases, with 14 bases left between them. This CDR3 has 15 amino acids. Looked up from germline, CDR1 is SGDLS and CDR2 is YYNGEE. The CDR3 DNA is TGTGCCAGCAGCACCCCGGACAGAGGCACCGGGGAGCTGTTTTTT. Translation gives CASSTPDRGTGELFF.

The V and J genes are TRBV28 and TRBJ2-7, with D possibly being TRBD1 (5 bases). The CDR3 consists of 14 residues. Deletions cut 2 bases from V and 1 base from J, with 9 bases between. Germline V gene data show CDR1 as MDHEN and CDR2 as SYDVKM. CDR3 protein: CASSLIAGSYEQYF. CDR3 sequence (DNA): TGTGCCAGCAGTTTAATTGCAGGGTCCTACGAGCAGTACTTC.

This chain uses TRBV2 with TRBJ1-6, with D perhaps TRBD1 (5 bases). The CDR3 totals 16 residues. Germline CDR1 is SNHLY and CDR2 is FYNNEI. V was cut by 6 bases and J by 8 bases, with 20 bases left in between. This CDR3 is CASRLRGTGADSPLHF. As DNA, the CDR3 is TGTGCCAGCAGACTCCGCGGGACCGGGGCGGATTCACCCCTCCACTTT.

This chain uses TRBV30 with TRBJ1-2, with D possibly being TRBD1 (5 bases). The germline gives CDR1 GTSNPN, CDR2 SVGIG (reference sequence). The CDR3 has 14 amino acids. V was shortened by 3 bases and J by 5 bases, with 16 bases between the two germline ends. CDR3 sequence reads: CAWSPDGGGYGYTF. CDR3 bases: TGTGCCTGGAGCCCCGACGGGGGAGGGTATGGCTACACCTTC.

The chain links TRBV4-3 to TRBJ1-1; D is ambiguous. CDR3 length: 15 amino acids. Deletions cut 0 bases from V and 6 bases from J, with 14 bases between. The germline V gene encodes CDR1 LGHNA and CDR2 YSLEER. The CDR3 region has the DNA TGCGCCAGCAGCCAAGAGGGTGAGGGCACCCCTGAAGCTTTCTTT. Protein: CASSQEGEGTPEAFF.

This clone was detected only once. The J gene is TRBJ1-5, the V gene TRBV7-8; TRBD1 is a possible D gene (5 bases). With 0 bases removed from V and 2 bases from J, the gap between germline ends came to 5 bases. Per germline, CDR1 SGHVS and CDR2 FQNEAQ. The CDR3 consists of 14 residues. CDR3 sequence reads: CASSLARGNQPQHF. The CDR3 nucleotides read TGTGCCAGCAGCTTAGCCAGGGGCAATCAGCCCCAGCATTTT.

The V gene is TRBV2, the J gene TRBJ1-1; D ambiguous. The CDR3 runs 13 residues. CDR1 and CDR2 (germline): SNHLY, FYNNEI. V dropped 8 bases and J dropped 0 bases, with 10 bases sitting between them. For the CDR3, the DNA is TGTGCCAGCGGGCCAGAAATGAACACTGAAGCTTTCTTT. Protein sequence: CASGPEMNTEAFF.

This clone has a handful of counts. The chain uses TRBV12-3 or TRBV12-4 and TRBJ2-1, with no clear D. Trimming left V 5 bases short and J 9 bases short, with 8 bases between. The CDR3 is made up of 11 amino acids. The CDR3: CASSTGGEQFF. CDR3 in DNA: TGTGCCAGCAGTACGGGTGGTGAGCAGTTCTTC.

V and J are TRBV7-9 and TRBJ1-6; D not resolved. Trimming removed 0 bases from V and 11 bases from J, with 17 bases in between. The V gene's germline CDR1 is SEHNR and CDR2 FQNEAQ (reference sequence). The CDR3 runs 16 residues. DNA for the CDR3: TGTGCCAGCAGCTTAGCGGCCCGGAGTTCCCAAACACCCCTCCACTTT. This codes for CASSLAARSSQTPLHF.

The rearrangement uses TRBV11-3 and TRBJ2-1; 7 bases fit TRBD2. Germline V gene data show CDR1 as SGHNT and CDR2 as YENEEA. The CDR3 totals 15 residues. V shed 3 bases, J shed 1 base, and the junction held 3 bases outside the gene matches. CDR3 amino acids: CASSLRGSSYNEQFF. In DNA, the CDR3 is TGTGCCAGCAGCTTGCGGGGGTCATCCTACAATGAGCAGTTCTTC.

As for this clone: The sample carries other DNA sequences with the same CDR3. The rearrangement links TRBV5-1 to TRBJ2-6, with TRBD2 as a possible D gene (6 bases). Per the germline V gene, CDR1 is SGHRS and CDR2 is YFSETQ. The CDR3 loop spans 16 amino acids. V shed 0 bases and J shed 1 base, with 8 bases lying between them. The CDR3 region is CASSLAGGSGANVLTF. The CDR3 coding sequence is TGCGCCAGCAGCTTGGCCGGAGGGTCTGGGGCCAACGTCCTGACTTTC.

The chain uses TRBV11-2 and TRBJ1-1; 7 nucleotides align to TRBD1. Germline V gene lookup returns CDR1 SGHAT and CDR2 FQNNGV. This CDR3 spans 13 amino acids. V lost 8 bases to trimming and J lost 5 bases; unmatched junction nucleotides: 8. DNA of the CDR3: TGTGCCAGCGTCAGGGGGGCGCGAACTGAAGCTTTCTTT. This gives the protein CASVRGARTEAFF.

This clone appeared once. Here the CDR3 DNA reads TGTGCCAGCAGCCTGGGACAGAACTATGGCTACACCTTC. This gives the protein CASSLGQNYGYTF. The J gene is TRBJ1-2, the V gene TRBV4-2, with TRBD1 matching over 7 bases. The CDR3 contains 13 residues. Per the germline V gene, CDR1 is LGHNA and CDR2 is YNFKEQ. V dropped 4 bases and J dropped 2; count of bases not matched to a gene: 1.

This clone was picked up a small number of times. The rearrangement uses TRBV9 and TRBJ1-6, with TRBD1 as a possible D gene (6 bases). This CDR3 has 16 amino acids. The ends were cut back, 2 bases at V and 14 bases at J, with 23 bases in the middle. The germline CDR1 and CDR2 sequences are SGDLS and YYNGEE. The CDR3 region has the DNA TGTGCCAGCAGCGTTGATCCCGGGACATCGGGTAGGGCCCTCCACTTT. Translating gives CASSVDPGTSGRALHF.

This chain joins TRBV10-1 and TRBJ2-3, with 8 positions matching TRBD2. This CDR3 is built from 15 residues. Germline values: CDR1 WNHNN, CDR2 SYGVQD (reference sequence). Trimming cost V 1 base and J 5 bases; bases outside gene matches: 5. The DNA of the CDR3 is TGCGCCAGCAGTGAGTTGCGGGAGGACCGAGATACGCAGTATTTT. Translation gives CASSELREDRDTQYF.

This chain joins TRBV19 and TRBJ1-1; 9 bases are shared with TRBD1. The V and J ends lost 7 bases and 2 bases, in that order; junction bases with no gene match: 20. This CDR3 region has 19 residues. Germline V gene lookup returns CDR1 LNHDA and CDR2 SQIVND (reference sequence). The CDR3: CASKSPSGTGTAQNTEAFF. The CDR3 DNA reads as TGTGCCAGTAAATCCCCCTCCGGGACAGGGACCGCCCAAAACACTGAAGCTTTCTTT.

This clone appeared once. The rearrangement uses TRBV6-5 and TRBJ2-7, with 10 bases matching TRBD2. Trimming cost V 6 bases and J 2 bases; bases outside gene matches: 1. The germline CDR1 and CDR2 sequences are MNHEY and SVGAGI. The CDR3 loop spans 13 amino acids. The CDR3 bases are TGTGCCAGCAGACTAGCGGGACCCTACGAGCAGTACTTC. It specifies CASRLAGPYEQYF.

V is TRBV30 and J is TRBJ2-3; D uncertain. The V and J ends lost 0 bases and 2 bases respectively, with 9 bases between them. The length of the CDR3 is 14 residues. Germline V gene sequence: CDR1 GTSNPN, CDR2 SVGIG (reference sequence). This CDR3 is CAWSVMADTDTQYF. CDR3 DNA: TGTGCCTGGAGTGTTATGGCGGACACAGATACGCAGTATTTT.

The chain couples TRBV12-3 or TRBV12-4 to TRBJ1-1, with D possibly being TRBD1 (5 bases). The V gene lost 2 bases and the J gene lost 4 bases, with 8 bases spanning the gap. The CDR3 consists of 13 residues. CDR3 region: CASSLTGFTEAFF. In DNA, the CDR3 is TGTGCCAGCAGTTTAACAGGCTTCACTGAAGCTTTCTTT.

The V gene is TRBV3-1 (or the pseudogene TRBV3-2), the J gene TRBJ2-5, with a tentative D call TRBD2 (5 bases). This CDR3 is 15 amino acids long. The V and J ends lost 3 bases and 5 bases respectively, with 16 bases between them. Germline values: CDR1 LGHDT, CDR2 YNNKEL (reference sequence). This CDR3 reads CASSQGARVWETQYF. The CDR3 coding sequence is TGTGCCAGCAGCCAGGGAGCTAGGGTGTGGGAGACCCAGTACTTC.

The genes are TRBV10-3 and TRBJ2-2, with D possibly being TRBD1 (5 bases). CDR3 size: 17 residues. CDR1 is ENHRY, CDR2 SYGVKD, per germline. The V and J ends lost 1 base and 6 bases respectively, with 18 bases between them. CDR3 residues: CAISELSLDTLPGELFF. The CDR3 DNA follows: TGTGCCATCAGTGAGTTATCATTGGACACCCTCCCCGGGGAGCTGTTTTTT.

This clone occurred once. This chain uses TRBV28 with TRBJ1-1; possible D gene TRBD1, 5 bases. The germline V and J ends were trimmed by 2 bases and 5 bases, with 15 bases remaining between them. The germline V gene has CDR1 MDHEN and CDR2 SYDVKM. The CDR3 runs 15 residues. The CDR3 region has the DNA TGTGCCAGCAGTTTAAGGGCAGGGATGACGACTGAAGCTTTCTTT. Translation gives CASSLRAGMTTEAFF.

The rearrangement joins TRBV5-1 to TRBJ2-5; the D gene is possibly TRBD1 (6 bases). The CDR3 length is 16 residues. Germline assignment: CDR1 SGHRS and CDR2 YFSETQ. V lost 6 bases to trimming and J lost 2 bases, with 20 bases between them. The CDR3: CASTMGQRTVQETQYF. DNA of the CDR3: TGCGCCAGCACCATGGGACAACGGACAGTTCAAGAGACCCAGTACTTC.

V usage is TRBV6-5 and J usage is TRBJ1-2; 9 bases map to TRBD1. CDR3 length: 15 amino acids. Germline-derived CDR1 and CDR2 are MNHEY and SVGAGI. The V segment lost 4 bases and the J segment 2 bases; nucleotides outside the gene matches: 5. CDR3: CASSWDREGNYGYTF. The CDR3 nucleotides are TGTGCCAGCAGTTGGGACAGGGAGGGGAACTATGGCTACACCTTC.

This clone came up a few times. The chain recombines TRBV7-2 with TRBJ1-2, with D possibly TRBD1 on 6 matching bases. V was trimmed by 1 base and J by 8 bases, leaving 11 bases between them. Germline values: CDR1 SGHTA, CDR2 FQGNSA. The CDR3 extends over 13 amino acids. The CDR3 here is CASSLGTAGGYTF. The CDR3 DNA follows: TGTGCCAGCAGCTTAGGGACAGCCGGGGGCTACACCTTC.

This clone was recorded a few times. The gene calls are TRBV7-2 and TRBJ1-2; weak D call: TRBD1 (6 bases). This CDR3 spans 14 amino acids. The V end was cut by 4 bases, the J end by 8 bases, with 17 bases between. Germline V gene sequence: CDR1 SGHTA, CDR2 FQGNSA. CDR3: CASSSTGGRDGYTF. The DNA of the CDR3 is TGTGCCAGCAGCTCCACGGGGGGCAGGGACGGCTACACCTTC.

The V and J genes are TRBV18 and TRBJ1-1; unclear D gene. Trimming left V 1 base short and J 0 bases short, with 6 bases between. The CDR3 contains 14 residues. Per the germline V gene, CDR1 is KGHSH and CDR2 is LQKENI. CDR3 protein: CASSPQSLNTEAFF. The DNA of the CDR3 is TGTGCCAGCTCACCACAAAGCCTGAACACTGAAGCTTTCTTT.